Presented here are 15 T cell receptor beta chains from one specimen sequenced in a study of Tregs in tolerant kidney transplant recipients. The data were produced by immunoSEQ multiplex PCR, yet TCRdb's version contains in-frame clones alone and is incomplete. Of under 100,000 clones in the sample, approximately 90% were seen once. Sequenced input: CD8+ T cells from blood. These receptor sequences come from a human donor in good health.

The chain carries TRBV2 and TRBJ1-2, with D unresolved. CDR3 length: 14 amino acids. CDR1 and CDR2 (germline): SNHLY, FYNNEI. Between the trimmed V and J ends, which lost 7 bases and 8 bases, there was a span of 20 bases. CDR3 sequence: CASTKADGYHGYTF. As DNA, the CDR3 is TGTGCCAGCACCAAAGCGGACGGCTATCACGGCTACACCTTC.

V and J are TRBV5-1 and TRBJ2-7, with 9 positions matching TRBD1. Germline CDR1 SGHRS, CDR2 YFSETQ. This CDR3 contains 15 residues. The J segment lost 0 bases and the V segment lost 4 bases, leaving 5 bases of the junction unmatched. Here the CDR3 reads CASSPGQGSSYEQYF. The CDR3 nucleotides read TGCGCCAGCAGCCCGGGACAGGGCAGCTCCTACGAGCAGTACTTC.

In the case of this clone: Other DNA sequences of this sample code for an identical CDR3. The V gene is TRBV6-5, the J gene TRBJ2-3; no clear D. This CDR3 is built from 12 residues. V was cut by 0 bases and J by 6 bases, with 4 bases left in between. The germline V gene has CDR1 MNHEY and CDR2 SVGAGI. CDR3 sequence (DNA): TGTGCCAGCAGTTACTCAGGCGATACGCAGTATTTT. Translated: CASSYSGDTQYF.

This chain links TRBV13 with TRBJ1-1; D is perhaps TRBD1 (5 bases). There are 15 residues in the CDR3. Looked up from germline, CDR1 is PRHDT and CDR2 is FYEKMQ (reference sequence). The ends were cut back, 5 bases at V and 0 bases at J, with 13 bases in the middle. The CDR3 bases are TGTGCCAGCAGCACGGCAGGGAGGGTGAACACTGAAGCTTTCTTT. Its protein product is CASSTAGRVNTEAFF.

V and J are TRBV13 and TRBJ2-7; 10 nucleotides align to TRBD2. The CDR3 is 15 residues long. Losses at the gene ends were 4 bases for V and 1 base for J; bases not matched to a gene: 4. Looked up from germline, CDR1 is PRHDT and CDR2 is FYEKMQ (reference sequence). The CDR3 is CASSSTSGISYEQYF. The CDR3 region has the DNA TGTGCCAGCAGCTCAACTAGCGGGATATCCTACGAGCAGTACTTC.

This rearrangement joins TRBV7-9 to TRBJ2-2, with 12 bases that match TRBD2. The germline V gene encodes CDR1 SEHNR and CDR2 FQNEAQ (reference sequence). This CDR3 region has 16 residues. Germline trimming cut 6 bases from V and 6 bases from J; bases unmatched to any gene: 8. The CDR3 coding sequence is TGTGCCAGCAGTCAGACTAGCGGGAGTAGGGCCGGGGAGCTGTTTTTT. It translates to CASSQTSGSRAGELFF. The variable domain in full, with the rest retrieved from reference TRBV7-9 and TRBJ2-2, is DTGVSQNPRHKITKRGQNVTFRCDPISEHNRLYWYRQTLGQGPEFLTYFQNEAQLEKSRLLSDRFSAERPKGSFSTLEIQRTEQGDSAMYLCASSQTSGSRAGELFFGEGSRLTVL.

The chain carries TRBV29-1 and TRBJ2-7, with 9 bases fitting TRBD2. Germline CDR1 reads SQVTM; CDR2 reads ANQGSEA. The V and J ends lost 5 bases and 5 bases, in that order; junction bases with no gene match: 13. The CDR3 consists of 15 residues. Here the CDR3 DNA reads TGCAGCGTTCTAACAAGTAGCGGGAGATTCCACGAGCAGTACTTC. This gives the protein CSVLTSSGRFHEQYF.

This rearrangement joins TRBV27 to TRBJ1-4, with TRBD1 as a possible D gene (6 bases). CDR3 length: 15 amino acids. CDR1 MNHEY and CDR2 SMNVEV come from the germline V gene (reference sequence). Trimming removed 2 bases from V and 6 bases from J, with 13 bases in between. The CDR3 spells CASSLMGGRDEKLFF. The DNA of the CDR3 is TGTGCCAGCAGTTTAATGGGGGGCCGGGATGAAAAACTGTTTTTT.

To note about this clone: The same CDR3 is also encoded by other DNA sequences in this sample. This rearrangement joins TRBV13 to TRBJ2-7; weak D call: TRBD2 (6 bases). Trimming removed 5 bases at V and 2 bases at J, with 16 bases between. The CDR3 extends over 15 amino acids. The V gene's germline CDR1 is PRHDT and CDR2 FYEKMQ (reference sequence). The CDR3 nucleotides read TGTGCCAGCAGCCTTACCGGGACGGGAGCCTACGAGCAGTACTTC. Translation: CASSLTGTGAYEQYF.

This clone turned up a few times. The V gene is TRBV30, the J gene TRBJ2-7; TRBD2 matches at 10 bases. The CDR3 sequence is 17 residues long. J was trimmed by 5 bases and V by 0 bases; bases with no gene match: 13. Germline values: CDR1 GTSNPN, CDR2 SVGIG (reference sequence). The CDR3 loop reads CAWSVDPASGRINEQYF. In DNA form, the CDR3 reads TGTGCCTGGAGTGTAGATCCGGCTAGCGGGAGAATCAACGAGCAGTACTTC.

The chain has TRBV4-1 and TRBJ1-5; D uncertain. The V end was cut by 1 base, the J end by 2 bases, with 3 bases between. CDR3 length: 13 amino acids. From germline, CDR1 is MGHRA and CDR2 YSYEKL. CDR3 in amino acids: CASSQAGNQPQHF. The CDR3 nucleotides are TGCGCCAGCAGCCAAGCAGGCAATCAGCCCCAGCATTTT.

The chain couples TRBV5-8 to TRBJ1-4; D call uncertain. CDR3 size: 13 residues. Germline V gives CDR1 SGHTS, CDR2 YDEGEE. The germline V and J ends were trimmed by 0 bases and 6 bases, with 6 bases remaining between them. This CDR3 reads CASSLDTDEKLFF. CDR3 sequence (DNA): TGTGCCAGCAGCTTGGACACCGATGAAAAACTGTTTTTT. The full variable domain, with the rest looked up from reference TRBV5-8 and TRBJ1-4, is EAGVTQSPTHLIKTRGQQATLRCSPISGHTSVYWYQQALGLGLQFLLWYDEGEERNRGNFPPRFSGRQFPNYSSELNVNALELEDSALYLCASSLDTDEKLFFGSGTQLSVL.

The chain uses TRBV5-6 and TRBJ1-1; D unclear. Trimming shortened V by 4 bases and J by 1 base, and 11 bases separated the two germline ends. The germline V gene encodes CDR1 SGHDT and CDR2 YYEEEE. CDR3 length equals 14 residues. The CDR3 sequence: CASSPTTPNTEAFF. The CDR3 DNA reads TGTGCCAGCAGCCCAACTACCCCGAACACTGAAGCTTTCTTT.

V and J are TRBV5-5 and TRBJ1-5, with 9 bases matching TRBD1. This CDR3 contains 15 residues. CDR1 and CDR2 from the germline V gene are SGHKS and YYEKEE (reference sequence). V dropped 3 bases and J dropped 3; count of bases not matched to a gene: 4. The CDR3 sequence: CASSWDRDSNQPQHF. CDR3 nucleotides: TGTGCCAGCAGCTGGGACAGGGACTCCAATCAGCCCCAGCATTTT.

CDR3 sequence reads: CASSYSEGPYEQYF. CDR3 in DNA: TGTGCCAGCAGTTACTCGGAGGGGCCCTACGAGCAGTACTTC. The chain couples TRBV6-5 to TRBJ2-7; weak D call: TRBD2 (6 bases). V dropped 0 bases and J dropped 2 bases, with 8 bases sitting between them. Germline V lookup: CDR1 MNHEY, CDR2 SVGAGI. The CDR3 contains 14 residues.